This T cell receptor (beta chain) was sequenced during a study of T cells after yellow fever vaccination. V gave up 11 bases and J gave up 7 bases; unmatched junction bases: 14. The CDR3 sequence is 15 residues long. UMIs were added to TCR cDNA along with a universal primer site when it was made by 5'RACE template switching. TCRdb recomputed calls from the 5' RACE reads with MiXCR, one row per CDR3 protein. The sample contains hundreds of thousands of distinct CDR3 sequences, around 10% of which appear only once. Study-level points and caveats: A minor fraction of clonotypes spanned both CD4 and CD8 compartments. High-abundance clonotypes from the bulk population could contaminate FACS-sorted repertoires. Post-booster samples contained most primary-vaccination clones (approximately 96% CD4, about 90% CD8).

Of note for this clonotype: The antigen remains undetermined.

This clonotype was sampled from a man aged 18-30 years who received the YFV17D yellow fever vaccine. The sample consisted of PBMCs, taken on the day of the first yellow fever vaccination. This chain links TRBV6-7 with TRBJ2-2; the match to TRBD2 covers 9 bases. TRBV6-7 is recorded as an ORF, its role being uncertain. CDR3 protein: CAATLRGGLGGELFF. DNA for the CDR3: TGTGCCGCGACTTTGCGGGGGGGCCTCGGCGGGGAGCTGTTTTTT.